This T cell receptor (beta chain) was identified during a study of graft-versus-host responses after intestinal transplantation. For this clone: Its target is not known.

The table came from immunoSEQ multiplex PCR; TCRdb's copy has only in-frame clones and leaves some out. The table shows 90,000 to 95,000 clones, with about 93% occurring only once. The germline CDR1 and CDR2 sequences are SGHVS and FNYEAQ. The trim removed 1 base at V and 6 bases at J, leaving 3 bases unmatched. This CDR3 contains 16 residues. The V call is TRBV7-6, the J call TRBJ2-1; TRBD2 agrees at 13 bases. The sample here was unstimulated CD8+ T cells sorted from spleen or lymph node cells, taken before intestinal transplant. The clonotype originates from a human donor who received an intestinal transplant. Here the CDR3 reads CASSLGLAGGFNEQFF. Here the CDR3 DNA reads TGTGCCAGCAGCTTAGGACTAGCGGGGGGTTTCAATGAGCAGTTCTTC.